The entry below describes one T cell receptor (beta chain). Its specificity is unknown. CDR3 size: 15 residues. The germline gives CDR1 LNHDA, CDR2 SQIVND (reference sequence). The data originate from a study of monozygotic twins with inflammatory bowel disease. Whole-study findings and limits: There was no way to distinguish the different T cell subtypes. A reduction in TCRbeta diversity (inverse Simpson) was seen in IBD patients relative to healthy co-twins. IBD patients shared fewer clonotypes with others than healthy twins, especially with disease activity.

Template switching added UMIs carrying a 6-nucleotide sample barcode. TCRdb reprocessed the 5' RACE reads; each CDR3 protein has one entry and no DNA is given. This repertoire includes about 380,000 distinct CDR3 sequences. The sequencing input was blood. This clonotype was sampled from a human donor with ulcerative colitis or Crohn's disease, or a healthy co-twin of an affected twin (not recorded which). This chain joins TRBV19 and TRBJ1-5; TCRdb's assignment of TRBD1 cannot be checked, as there is no DNA. CDR3 protein: CASSIFQGAFQPQHF.